This is a list of T cell receptor beta chains from one sample in a study of blood T cell repertoires in COVID-19. Clones were sequenced by immunoSEQ multiplex PCR, and TCRdb holds only the in-frame ones, with some missing. The repertoire consists of over 300,000 clones, with approximately 83% occurring once and the leading ten covering about 2%. The sample was PBMCs or T cells enriched from blood (not recorded which). The receptors were gathered from a young man who had recovered from COVID-19. The CDR3 runs from the conserved cysteine through the conserved F or W. Each record gives: clone size, J gene, V gene, D gene, CDR3 protein, CDR3 DNA. The D gene is left open where the match is weak. Size tells how often a clone was seen (once, few, many) or the class of an expanded clone, and some rows leave it out.

.,TRBJ1-1,TRBV6-5,TRBD1,CATGTGDTEAFF,TGTGCCACCGGGACAGGGGACACTGAAGCTTTCTTT
.,TRBJ1-2,TRBV13,.,CASSLRAGAAYGYTF,TGTGCCAGCAGCTTAAGGGCAGGGGCGGCCTATGGCTACACCTTC
once,TRBJ1-3,TRBV10-3,.,CAISGTAGNTIYF,TGTGCCATCAGTGGGACAGCGGGAAACACCATATATTTT
.,TRBJ1-2,TRBV3-1/TRBV3-2,TRBD1,CASSHETGQYGYTF,TGTGCCAGCAGCCACGAGACAGGGCAGTATGGCTACACCTTC
few,TRBJ1-2,TRBV12-3/TRBV12-4,.,CATKTYSNYGYTF,TGTGCCACCAAAACGTACAGTAACTATGGCTACACCTTC
.,TRBJ2-3,TRBV9,.,CASSPGGRSTDTQYF,TGTGCCAGTTCCCCCGGGGGGCGCAGCACAGATACGCAGTATTTT
.,TRBJ1-1,TRBV7-9,TRBD1,CASSSTGTGPERLGTEAFF,TGTGCCAGCAGCTCGACCGGGACAGGGCCTGAACGTCTCGGCACTGAAGCTTTCTTT
.,TRBJ1-2,TRBV5-1,TRBD1,CASRPGGQGPSYTF,TGCGCCAGCAGGCCTGGTGGACAGGGCCCCTCCTACACCTTC
.,TRBJ1-1,TRBV2,.,CASSGEMNTEAFF,TGTGCCAGCAGTGGAGAAATGAACACTGAAGCTTTCTTT
.,TRBJ1-6,TRBV20-1,.,CSASSQGWDSPLHF,TGCAGTGCTAGTTCTCAGGGGTGGGACTCACCCCTCCACTTT
.,TRBJ2-5,TRBV7-6,TRBD2,CASSPASGGKETQYF,TGTGCCAGCAGCCCGGCTAGCGGGGGTAAAGAGACCCAGTACTTC
.,TRBJ1-2,TRBV2,TRBD1,CASSLSTGGDLNYGYTF,TGTGCCAGCAGCTTGAGTACAGGGGGCGACCTTAACTATGGCTACACCTTC
.,TRBJ2-7,TRBV5-1,.,CASSRPGTVYEQYF,TGCGCCAGCAGCCGTCCCGGGACTGTCTACGAGCAGTACTTC
.,TRBJ1-2,TRBV10-3,.,CATWPGFQGYRGYTF,TGTGCCACCTGGCCTGGTTTTCAGGGGTATCGTGGCTACACCTTC
few,TRBJ1-5,TRBV13,.,CASSLGIGSNQPQHF,TGTGCCAGCAGCCTCGGGATAGGGAGCAATCAGCCCCAGCATTTT
.,TRBJ2-2,TRBV7-9,TRBD1,CASSSRDRNTGELFF,TGTGCCAGCAGCTCCCGGGACAGGAACACCGGGGAGCTGTTTTTT
.,TRBJ2-3,TRBV5-1,.,CASRPRGVGLADTQYF,TGCGCCAGCAGACCCCGGGGAGTCGGGCTCGCGGATACGCAGTATTTT
few,TRBJ2-1,TRBV21-1,.,CASSKRGAGGPYNEQFF,TGTGCCAGCAGCAAAAGGGGAGCGGGGGGGCCTTACAATGAGCAGTTCTTC
.,TRBJ2-1,TRBV4-3,TRBD2,CASSPGLAGGWNNEQFF,TGCGCCAGCAGCCCGGGACTAGCGGGGGGGTGGAACAATGAGCAGTTCTTC
.,TRBJ1-1,TRBV5-1,.,CASSPGVGQGAFF,TGCGCCAGCAGCCCTGGTGTAGGGCAGGGAGCTTTCTTT
.,TRBJ2-1,TRBV6-4,.,CASFGAREVYNEQFF,TGTGCCAGCTTCGGCGCGAGGGAGGTATACAATGAGCAGTTCTTC
once,TRBJ2-2,TRBV7-2,.,CASSFLGGAVTGELFF,TGTGCCAGCAGCTTTCTTGGGGGGGCTGTGACCGGGGAGCTGTTTTTT
.,TRBJ2-5,TRBV7-3,.,CASSLSGAAQETQYF,TGTGCCAGCAGCTTAAGTGGGGCCGCCCAAGAGACCCAGTACTTC
.,TRBJ2-7,TRBV5-4,TRBD1,CASRWQGANEQYF,TGTGCCAGCAGATGGCAGGGGGCCAACGAGCAGTACTTC
.,TRBJ2-1,TRBV2,TRBD2,CASSGTSGQSYNEQFF,TGTGCCAGCAGTGGGACTAGCGGGCAATCATACAATGAGCAGTTCTTC
.,TRBJ2-2,TRBV2,TRBD1,CASSGVRGRSGGELFF,TGTGCCAGCAGTGGGGTCAGGGGGCGCTCGGGCGGGGAGCTGTTTTTT
.,TRBJ1-6,TRBV30,.,CAWSQGINSPLHF,TGTGCCTGGAGCCAGGGGATTAATTCACCCCTCCACTTT
.,TRBJ1-5,TRBV7-9,.,CASSPTGYSNQPQHF,TGTGCCAGCAGCCCGACAGGCTATAGCAATCAGCCCCAGCATTTT
.,TRBJ1-1,TRBV7-9,TRBD1,CASSLTTGPGAEAFF,TGTGCCAGCAGCTTAACGACAGGGCCAGGGGCTGAAGCTTTCTTT
.,TRBJ1-1,TRBV5-4,.,CASSLGGGTEAFF,TGTGCCAGCAGCTTGGGGGGAGGGACTGAAGCTTTCTTT
once,TRBJ2-3,TRBV18,TRBD2,CASSPRAASGGPLADTQYF,TGTGCCAGCTCACCACGTGCGGCTAGCGGGGGGCCGTTGGCGGATACGCAGTATTTT
.,TRBJ2-6,TRBV4-1,TRBD1,CASSQGQGYSGANVLTF,TGCGCCAGCAGCCAAGGACAGGGGTACTCTGGGGCCAACGTCCTGACTTTC
.,TRBJ1-4,TRBV13,TRBD1,CASSRNRGGEKLFF,TGTGCCAGCAGCCGAAACAGGGGAGGTGAAAAACTGTTTTTT
.,TRBJ1-2,TRBV3-1/TRBV3-2,.,CASSHLSGGENYGYTF,TGTGCCAGCAGCCACCTAAGCGGGGGGGAGAACTATGGCTACACCTTC
.,TRBJ2-1,TRBV27,TRBD2,CASSLGLALQAYNEQFF,TGTGCCAGCAGTCTAGGACTAGCCTTACAGGCCTACAATGAGCAGTTCTTC
.,TRBJ1-5,TRBV6-5,.,CASSYGAYNQPQHF,TGTGCCAGCAGTTACGGAGCCTACAATCAGCCCCAGCATTTT
once,TRBJ2-5,TRBV28,TRBD1,CASSSRQGVREETQYF,TGTGCCAGCAGCTCAAGACAGGGAGTAAGGGAGGAGACCCAGTACTTC
few,TRBJ2-7,TRBV12-3/TRBV12-4,TRBD1,CASSLTGGEQYF,TGTGCCAGCAGTTTGACAGGGGGAGAGCAGTACTTC
few,TRBJ1-6,TRBV3-1/TRBV3-2,.,CASRPGHHNSPLHF,TGTGCCAGCAGGCCGGGACATCATAATTCACCCCTCCACTTT
once,TRBJ1-1,TRBV18,TRBD1,CASSAGTGGNTEAFF,TGTGCCAGCTCAGCCGGGACAGGGGGAAACACTGAAGCTTTCTTT
.,TRBJ1-2,TRBV7-9,.,CASNRPTATYNYGYTF,TGTGCCAGCAATCGCCCCACAGCCACCTATAACTATGGCTACACCTTC
.,TRBJ1-3,TRBV7-9,TRBD1,CASSHDLQGAAGNTIYF,TGTGCCAGCAGCCACGACTTACAGGGGGCGGCTGGAAACACCATATATTTT
.,TRBJ1-5,TRBV19,.,CASSYTGTSNQPQHF,TGTGCCAGTAGTTACACCGGGACAAGCAATCAGCCCCAGCATTTT
.,TRBJ2-5,TRBV20-1,TRBD2,CSASRGGYQETQYF,TGCAGTGCTAGTCGCGGGGGGTACCAAGAGACCCAGTACTTC
.,TRBJ1-6,TRBV6-5,.,CASSYSHPGLGSPLHF,TGTGCCAGCAGTTACTCGCATCCGGGATTAGGGTCACCCCTCCACTTT
.,TRBJ2-7,TRBV29-1,.,CSVETSETYEQYF,TGCAGCGTTGAAACCTCAGAAACCTACGAGCAGTACTTC
.,TRBJ2-2,TRBV5-4,TRBD1,CASSLQGVNTGELFF,TGTGCCAGCAGCTTGCAGGGGGTGAACACCGGGGAGCTGTTTTTT
.,TRBJ2-3,TRBV15,TRBD1,CATGRTGGTRRTDTQYF,TGTGCCACCGGCCGGACAGGGGGCACACGTCGCACAGATACGCAGTATTTT